This passage covers 25 T cell receptor beta chains from one sample sequenced in a study of T-cell memory formation after mild COVID-19 (dated by TCRdb to the early 2020s). Libraries were made using 5' RACE. This sample was sequenced with an Illumina NovaSeq 6000. TCRdb itself trimmed the public reads at Q25 with fastp, ran MiXCR and retained productive beta chains. Rows merge per CDR3 protein into single entries with the most common DNA and genes. This sample comprises approximately 300,000 distinct CDR3 sequences, 8.2% of them detected only once. About 22% of the sample belongs to the ten largest clones. Sample: PBMCs or a T cell subset sorted from them (not recorded which). All receptors come from a man between 18 and 35 years old who had mild COVID-19 (a few samples of this study predate the infection). The sample titles of this study are shuffled in the database, so cell type and time point are left out; the donor was told from shared clones.

The V and J genes are TRBV19 and TRBJ1-5; D unclear. Between the trimmed V and J ends, which lost 6 bases and 1 base, there was a span of 13 bases. Germline values: CDR1 LNHDA, CDR2 SQIVND (reference sequence). The CDR3 extends over 15 amino acids. The CDR3 protein is CASSTAGGSNQPQHF. DNA of the CDR3: TGTGCCAGTAGCACCGCAGGCGGGAGCAATCAGCCCCAGCATTTT. Variable domain in full (rest from reference TRBV19 and TRBJ1-5): DGGITQSPKYLFRKEGQNVTLSCEQNLNHDAMYWYRQDPGQGLRLIYYSQIVNDFQKGDIAEGYSVSREKKESFPLTVTSAQKNPTAFYLCASSTAGGSNQPQHFGDGTRLSIL.

CDR3 nucleotides: TGTGCCAGCAGCTTGTGGGGGGACTCCTACGAGCAGTACTTC. Protein product: CASSLWGDSYEQYF. The V call is TRBV5-5, the J call TRBJ2-7, with D maybe TRBD2 (6 bases). V was clipped by 1 base and J by 0 bases, with 8 bases between them. This CDR3 is 14 amino acids long. In germline, CDR1 is SGHKS, CDR2 YYEKEE (reference sequence).

The chain recombines TRBV6-6 with TRBJ2-2; 7 bases map to TRBD1. V shed 7 bases, J shed 4 bases, and the junction held 6 bases outside the gene matches. This CDR3 has 14 amino acids. Germline CDR1 and CDR2: MNHNY and SVGAGI (reference sequence). CDR3 in DNA: TGTGCCAGCACCGGGACAGCGCTCACCGGGGAGCTGTTTTTT. This sequence encodes CASTGTALTGELFF.

This clonotype appeared a few times. The chain carries TRBV12-3 or TRBV12-4 and TRBJ2-3; no clear D. The length of the CDR3 is 14 residues. Trimming removed 6 bases from V and 4 bases from J, with 14 bases in between. This chain's CDR3 is CASSRKATPDTQYF. Here the CDR3 DNA reads TGTGCCAGCAGCCGCAAGGCCACTCCAGATACGCAGTATTTT.

The rearrangement uses TRBV27 and TRBJ1-2; D is uncertain. Trimming pared 3 bases from V and 2 bases from J, leaving 7 bases between. There are 13 residues in the CDR3. CDR1 and CDR2 (germline): MNHEY, SMNVEV (reference sequence). CDR3 in DNA: TGTGCCAGCAGTTTCAGACTCAACTATGGCTACACCTTC. This gives the protein CASSFRLNYGYTF.

This clonotype was seen more than once but under ten times. This chain joins TRBV5-8 and TRBJ2-2; TRBD1 is a possible D gene (6 bases). V gave up 5 bases and J gave up 0 bases, with 11 bases separating them. The CDR3 length is 15 residues. Per germline, CDR1 SGHTS and CDR2 YDEGEE. The CDR3 is CASRPGTTNTGELFF. CDR3 in DNA: TGTGCCAGCAGGCCCGGGACAACGAACACCGGGGAGCTGTTTTTT.

In this sample, this clonotype turned up a few times. This rearrangement joins TRBV12-3 or TRBV12-4 to TRBJ1-5; no reliable D call. V lost 5 bases and J lost 6, with 14 bases in between. The CDR3 has 14 amino acids. The CDR3 DNA reads TGTGCCAGCAGTGCCGAACAGTCAGTTCAGCCCCAGCATTTT. Its protein is CASSAEQSVQPQHF.

CDR3 sequence: CASSTTGQSTDTQYF. The DNA for the CDR3 is TGCGCCAGCAGCACGACGGGACAGAGCACAGATACGCAGTATTTT. The rearrangement uses TRBV5-1 and TRBJ2-3, with 7 bases identical to TRBD1. The CDR3 extends over 15 amino acids. With 4 bases clipped from V and 0 bases from J, the junction kept 5 bases outside the gene matches. From germline, CDR1 is SGHRS and CDR2 YFSETQ.

The sample holds a few counts of this clonotype. This chain uses TRBV4-3 with TRBJ2-1, with TRBD1 identical over 9 bases. This CDR3 region has 15 residues. V trimming: 3 bases; J trimming: 7 bases; junction bases outside the gene matches: 7. Germline V gene sequence: CDR1 LGHNA, CDR2 YSLEER. Here the CDR3 reads CASSQAGTGRNEQFF. CDR3 nucleotides: TGCGCCAGCAGCCAGGCCGGGACAGGGAGAAATGAGCAGTTCTTC.

The rearrangement uses TRBV4-2 and TRBJ2-3, with TRBD2 matching 9 bases. The CDR3 spans 17 residues. Germline assignment: CDR1 LGHNA and CDR2 YNFKEQ. Trimming at V came to 1 base and at J to 2 bases, leaving 7 bases not matched to a gene. In nucleotides, the CDR3 is TGTGCCAGCAGCCAAGCACCGGCTAGCGGGGACACAGATACGCAGTATTTT. Its protein product is CASSQAPASGDTDTQYF.

This chain uses TRBV2 with TRBJ2-1; D is perhaps TRBD1 (6 bases). Germline V CDR1 and CDR2: SNHLY, FYNNEI. Deletions cut 6 bases from V and 5 bases from J, with 14 bases between. The CDR3 consists of 14 residues. The CDR3 region is CASRPLQGNNEQFF. The DNA for the CDR3 is TGTGCCAGCAGACCCTTACAGGGAAACAATGAGCAGTTCTTC. Variable domain in full (rest from reference TRBV2 and TRBJ2-1): EPEVTQTPSHQVTQMGQEVILRCVPISNHLYFYWYRQILGQKVEFLVSFYNNEISEKSEIFDDQFSVERPDGSNFTLKIRSTKLEDSAMYFCASRPLQGNNEQFFGPGTRLTVL.

This clonotype turned up a few times. The chain employs TRBV5-1 and TRBJ2-3; no reliable D call. Trimming pared 0 bases from V and 0 bases from J, leaving 8 bases between. CDR3 length: 15 amino acids. The germline gives CDR1 SGHRS, CDR2 YFSETQ. The CDR3, as DNA: TGCGCCAGCAGCTTGGGTTGGGGTAGCACAGATACGCAGTATTTT. Translated: CASSLGWGSTDTQYF.

This clonotype was detected a few times. A much bigger clone sits one base away, suggesting this may be a read error. The chain carries TRBV4-3 and TRBJ2-6; TRBD1 might be the D (5 bases). Germline V gene data show CDR1 as LGHNA and CDR2 as YSLEER. The CDR3 contains 16 residues. The CDR3 nucleotides are TGCGCCAGCAGCCAAGAGTCCGCCTCTGGGGCCAACTTCCTGACTTTC. Amino acids: CASSQESASGANFLTF.

The chain links TRBV7-8 to TRBJ1-1; D unresolved. Trimming stripped 4 bases from V and 2 bases from J, with 11 bases between. Germline CDR1 SGHVS, CDR2 FQNEAQ. The CDR3 sequence is 14 residues long. The CDR3 sequence is CASSYAGFNTEAFF. The CDR3 DNA follows: TGTGCCAGCAGCTACGCCGGGTTTAACACTGAAGCTTTCTTT.

Only a few counts were recorded for this clonotype. V gene TRBV19 combines with J gene TRBJ2-5, with TRBD2 identical over 8 bases. The V and J ends lost 7 bases and 4 bases, in that order; junction bases with no gene match: 8. This CDR3 spans 14 amino acids. Germline loops: CDR1 LNHDA, CDR2 SQIVND (reference sequence). In DNA, the CDR3 is TGTGCCAGTACGCAAAGCGGGGGAGTAGAGACCCAGTACTTC. This gives the protein CASTQSGGVETQYF.

This chain uses TRBV9 with TRBJ2-7; D is uncertain. Trimming removed 0 bases from V and 3 bases from J, with 7 bases in between. The CDR3 spans 13 residues. Germline-derived CDR1 and CDR2 are SGDLS and YYNGEE. CDR3 sequence reads: CASSVAPLYEQYF. The DNA of the CDR3 is TGTGCCAGCAGCGTAGCCCCCCTCTACGAGCAGTACTTC.

The chain joins TRBV29-1 to TRBJ2-3, with D possibly TRBD1 on 7 matching bases. With 7 bases removed from V and 1 base from J, the gap between germline ends came to 15 bases. Germline V lookup: CDR1 SQVTM, CDR2 ANQGSEA. The CDR3 has 14 amino acids. CDR3 nucleotide sequence: TGCAGCGGGACAGGACTACCTGGCACAGATACGCAGTATTTT. It codes for CSGTGLPGTDTQYF.

This chain joins TRBV20-1 and TRBJ2-7; D possibly corresponds to TRBD1 (5 bases). CDR1 and CDR2 from the germline V gene are DFQATT and SNEGSKA (reference sequence). This CDR3 is 14 amino acids long. With 5 bases removed from V and 3 bases from J, the gap between germline ends came to 17 bases. This chain's CDR3 is CSASTGTTNYEQYV. The CDR3 DNA follows: TGCAGTGCTTCCACAGGTACAACGAACTACGAGCAGTACGTC.

This clonotype was observed a handful of times. The chain has TRBV2 and TRBJ1-1; D gene uncertain. The CDR3 totals 14 residues. The ends were cut back, 7 bases at V and 2 bases at J, with 14 bases in the middle. Germline V gene data show CDR1 as SNHLY and CDR2 as FYNNEI. The CDR3 DNA sequence: TGTGCCAGCAAGGGTCAGATCCGAAACACTGAAGCTTTCTTT. Amino acids: CASKGQIRNTEAFF.

The chain couples TRBV27 to TRBJ2-7; D might be TRBD2 (6 bases). This CDR3 contains 13 residues. CDR1 and CDR2 from the germline V gene are MNHEY and SMNVEV (reference sequence). The V end was cut by 5 bases, the J end by 7 bases, with 15 bases between. CDR3 residues: CASSPSAGWEQYV. The CDR3 DNA reads as TGTGCCAGCAGTCCCTCCGCGGGGTGGGAGCAGTACGTC.

In its sample, this clonotype was seen many times. The CDR3 nucleotides are TGCAGTGCTGGAACCGGGACAGGGATTTGGGATGAGCAGTTCTTC. Its translation: CSAGTGTGIWDEQFF. The chain has TRBV20-1 and TRBJ2-1, with 9 bases aligning to TRBD1. Germline-derived CDR1 and CDR2 are DFQATT and SNEGSKA (reference sequence). V dropped 5 bases and J dropped 8; count of bases not matched to a gene: 13. The CDR3 runs 15 residues.

This clonotype has just a few counts. The rearrangement uses TRBV15 and TRBJ2-2, with TRBD1 identical over 9 bases. The CDR3 loop spans 16 amino acids. With V trimmed by 2 bases and J by 7 bases, 8 bases remained unmatched. The germline V gene encodes CDR1 LNHNV and CDR2 YYDKDF (reference sequence). The CDR3 bases are TGTGCCACCAGCAGAAGGGGGACAGGGCGGGGCGGGGAGCTGTTTTTT. It is translated as CATSRRGTGRGGELFF. Filled out from reference TRBV15 and TRBJ2-2, the complete variable domain reads DAMVIQNPRYQVTQFGKPVTLSCSQTLNHNVMYWYQQKSSQAPKLLFHYYDKDFNNEADTPDNFQSRRPNTSFCFLDIRSPGLGDTAMYLCATSRRGTGRGGELFFGEGSRLTVL.

The rearrangement joins TRBV7-6 to TRBJ2-1; 8 nucleotides align to TRBD2. The CDR3 is made up of 18 amino acids. The V gene end was trimmed by 1 base and the J gene end by 6 bases; junction bases not matched to a gene: 14. CDR1 is SGHVS and CDR2 is FNYEAQ in the germline V gene. The CDR3 region has the DNA TGTGCCAGCAGCTTAGAGGCTAGCGGGCCACTGACGAGCAATGAGCAGTTCTTC. Translating gives CASSLEASGPLTSNEQFF. The full variable domain, in which reference TRBV7-6 and TRBJ2-1 provide the parts outside the CDR3, is GAGVSQSPRYKVTKRGQDVALRCDPISGHVSLYWYRQALGQGPEFLTYFNYEAQQDKSGLPNDRFSAERPEGSISTLTIQRTEQRDSAMYRCASSLEASGPLTSNEQFFGPGTRLTVL.

As regards this clonotype: A single base separates this from a much larger clone, so it may be a read error. J is TRBJ2-2 and V is TRBV7-9, with D possibly matching TRBD2 (5 bases). CDR1 is SEHNR, CDR2 FQNEAQ, per germline (reference sequence). CDR3 length: 16 amino acids. This CDR3 is CASTPHGRVKTGEQFF. CDR3 bases: TGTGCCAGCACCCCCCACGGACGGGTAAAGACCGGGGAGCAGTTTTTT.

The chain uses TRBV7-9 and TRBJ2-3; D might be TRBD1 or TRBD2, each matching 6 bases. The CDR3 has 13 residues. The germline gives CDR1 SEHNR, CDR2 FQNEAQ (reference sequence). The V end lost 5 bases, the J end lost 2 bases, and 8 bases lay between the germline ends. CDR3 protein: CASSGGPTDTQYF. The CDR3 DNA reads TGTGCCAGCAGCGGGGGGCCCACAGATACGCAGTATTTT.